The 22 T cell receptor beta chains below were found in one sample sequenced in a study of T cell responses to AZD1222 COVID-19 vaccine. This table comes from immunoSEQ multiplex PCR, and its TCRdb copy is limited to in-frame clones, with some not included. Seen here are about 140,000 clones, approximately 85% observed once, and the top ten hold 8%. This specimen consisted of peripheral blood, obtained on day 0 of AZD1222 vaccination. The receptors come from an adult in good health.

The J gene is TRBJ1-3, the V gene TRBV5-1; 9 bases are shared with TRBD1. The CDR3 has 14 amino acids. Per the germline V gene, CDR1 is SGHRS and CDR2 is YFSETQ. J gave up 8 bases and V 4 bases, and 7 bases lay outside the gene matches. CDR3 residues: CASSAQGAGDTIYF. In DNA, the CDR3 is TGCGCCAGCAGCGCACAGGGGGCTGGGGACACCATATATTTT.

The chain recombines TRBV7-2 with TRBJ2-5; 7 positions match TRBD2. The CDR3 is made up of 16 amino acids. Germline-derived CDR1 and CDR2 are SGHTA and FQGNSA. V was clipped by 2 bases and J by 0 bases; unmatched bases: 6. The CDR3 is CASSLLSGMYQETQYF. In DNA form, the CDR3 reads TGTGCCAGCAGCTTATTAAGCGGGATGTACCAAGAGACCCAGTACTTC.

This sequence joins TRBV2 and TRBJ1-6, with D possibly matching TRBD1 (5 bases). The germline V gene has CDR1 SNHLY and CDR2 FYNNEI. V was shortened by 7 bases and J by 9 bases, with 19 bases between the two germline ends. The CDR3 is made up of 15 amino acids. The chain's CDR3 is CASIPLGGDGSPLHF. CDR3 in DNA: TGTGCCAGCATCCCACTGGGGGGGGACGGTTCACCCCTCCACTTT.

This clone was observed a single time. V gene TRBV28 combines with J gene TRBJ1-5; no clear D. Germline V gene sequence: CDR1 MDHEN, CDR2 SYDVKM. The CDR3 extends over 13 amino acids. The V and J ends lost 7 bases and 0 bases respectively, with 7 bases between them. CDR3 sequence (DNA): TGTGCCAGCAACAGTTATAGCAATCAGCCCCAGCATTTT. Its translation: CASNSYSNQPQHF.

The chain links TRBV30 to TRBJ2-7; D not certain. This CDR3 comprises 13 residues. Trimming removed 0 bases at V and 5 bases at J, with 11 bases between. CDR1 and CDR2 from the germline V gene are GTSNPN and SVGIG (reference sequence). CDR3 coding DNA: TGTGCCTGGAGTGTAGTGGGTCTGGACGAGCAGTACTTC. This encodes CAWSVVGLDEQYF.

This clone was picked up one time. The chain employs TRBV27 and TRBJ2-3; 13 nucleotides match TRBD2. The germline gives CDR1 MNHEY, CDR2 SMNVEV (reference sequence). Losses at the gene ends were 3 bases for V and 9 bases for J; bases not matched to a gene: 6. This CDR3 region has 15 residues. The chain's CDR3 is CASSLTSGGYGTQYF. CDR3 nucleotides: TGTGCCAGCAGTTTGACTAGCGGGGGGTATGGGACGCAGTATTTT.

The gene calls are TRBV30 and TRBJ2-3, with 7 bases fitting TRBD2. The CDR3 is made up of 15 amino acids. CDR1 and CDR2 from the germline V gene are GTSNPN and SVGIG (reference sequence). The junction had 7 bases not matched to a gene; V was cut back by 0 bases and J by 4 bases. This chain's CDR3 is CAWSVGAGVADTQYF. The CDR3 DNA reads as TGTGCCTGGAGTGTAGGGGCGGGAGTCGCAGATACGCAGTATTTT.

The V call is TRBV14, the J call TRBJ2-1, with D unclear. The CDR3 consists of 14 residues. Germline CDR1 is SGHDN and CDR2 is FVKESK. V was cut by 4 bases and J by 4 bases, with 11 bases left in between. CDR3 sequence reads: CASSPLLEYNEQFF. The DNA for the CDR3 is TGTGCCAGCAGCCCCCTACTTGAATACAATGAGCAGTTCTTC. The full variable domain, completed using reference TRBV14 and TRBJ2-1, is EAGVTQFPSHSVIEKGQTVTLRCDPISGHDNLYWYRRVMGKEIKFLLHFVKESKQDESGMPNNRFLAERTGGTYSTLKVQPAELEDSGVYFCASSPLLEYNEQFFGPGTRLTVL.

The J gene is TRBJ1-2, the V gene TRBV11-2; 9 bases agree with TRBD1. The CDR3 is made up of 15 amino acids. Germline CDR1 reads SGHAT; CDR2 reads FQNNGV. The V gene end was trimmed by 5 bases and the J gene end by 2 bases; junction bases not matched to a gene: 6. In DNA, the CDR3 is TGTGCCAGCAGCCCCCTGACAGGGGGGAACTATGGCTACACCTTC. Its translation: CASSPLTGGNYGYTF. Complete variable domain (other parts from reference TRBV11-2 and TRBJ1-2): EAGVAQSPRYKIIEKRQSVAFWCNPISGHATLYWYQQILGQGPKLLIQFQNNGVVDDSQLPKDRFSAERLKGVDSTLKIQPAKLEDSAVYLCASSPLTGGNYGYTFGSGTRLTVV.

The rearrangement links TRBV5-1 to TRBJ1-5; 7 bases line up with TRBD1. The germline V gene encodes CDR1 SGHRS and CDR2 YFSETQ. Unmatched junction bases numbered 8, after V lost 4 bases and J lost 10 bases. This CDR3 comprises 13 residues. The CDR3 bases are TGCGCCAGCAGCCCGGGGACAGACGGTCCCCAGCATTTT. Amino acid sequence: CASSPGTDGPQHF.

The V call is TRBV7-6, the J call TRBJ2-2; 9 bases match TRBD1. The V gene's germline CDR1 is SGHVS and CDR2 FNYEAQ. This CDR3 is built from 14 residues. J gave up 5 bases and V 7 bases, and 5 bases lay outside the gene matches. CDR3 in DNA: TGTGCCAGCATGGACAGGGGAGGAACCGGGGAGCTGTTTTTT. This encodes CASMDRGGTGELFF.

V and J are TRBV6-2 or TRBV6-3 and TRBJ1-1; D is ambiguous. Trimming cost V 2 bases and J 7 bases, with 5 bases left between them. CDR3 length equals 11 residues. CDR1 is MNHEY, CDR2 SVGEGT, per germline. CDR3 in amino acids: CASSYGFEAFF. The CDR3 DNA is TGTGCCAGCAGTTACGGGTTTGAAGCTTTCTTT.

J is TRBJ2-2 and V is TRBV19, with 9 bases lining up with TRBD1. Germline CDR1 and CDR2: LNHDA and SQIVND (reference sequence). The CDR3 sequence is 15 residues long. V shed 8 bases, J shed 1 base, and the junction held 5 bases outside the gene matches. CDR3 protein: CASLRTGVNTGELFF. CDR3 sequence (DNA): TGTGCCAGTCTACGGACAGGGGTGAACACCGGGGAGCTGTTTTTT. Full variable domain (missing parts from reference TRBV19 and TRBJ2-2): DGGITQSPKYLFRKEGQNVTLSCEQNLNHDAMYWYRQDPGQGLRLIYYSQIVNDFQKGDIAEGYSVSREKKESFPLTVTSAQKNPTAFYLCASLRTGVNTGELFFGEGSRLTVL.

CDR3 coding DNA: TGTGCCAGCAGTTTCTGGGGTGAAGGCTACACCTTC. Translating it yields CASSFWGEGYTF. This rearrangement joins TRBV28 to TRBJ1-2; D gene ambiguous. The CDR3 spans 12 residues. Germline assignment: CDR1 MDHEN and CDR2 SYDVKM. Trimming pared 3 bases from V and 8 bases from J, leaving 10 bases between.

Points on this clone: The germline gene is not matched at one end of the junction; a read error may be the cause. The rearrangement joins TRBV5-1 to TRBJ2-7; tentatively, D is TRBD1 or TRBD2 (5 bases each). Germline-derived CDR1 and CDR2 are SGHRS and YFSETQ. The CDR3 consists of 16 residues. CDR3 coding DNA: TGCGCCAGCAGCCCTCAAATGGGGGTGGGAGACTACGAGCAGTATTTC. Residues: CASSPQMGVGDYEQYF.

This chain connects TRBV5-1 to TRBJ2-7; TRBD2 is a possible D gene (7 bases). Germline CDR1 is SGHRS and CDR2 is YFSETQ. The CDR3 consists of 14 residues. The germline V and J ends were trimmed by 4 bases and 6 bases, with 17 bases remaining between them. Here the CDR3 reads CASSPQGGVGEQYF. The CDR3 DNA follows: TGCGCCAGCAGCCCTCAAGGGGGGGTAGGCGAGCAGTACTTC.

The chain couples TRBV9 to TRBJ1-3; no firm D call. The germline CDR1 and CDR2 sequences are SGDLS and YYNGEE. The CDR3 spans 15 residues. The germline V and J ends were trimmed by 0 bases and 0 bases, with 7 bases remaining between them. The CDR3 region is CASSVAGSSGNTIYF. As DNA, the CDR3 is TGTGCCAGCAGCGTAGCCGGGAGCTCTGGAAACACCATATATTTT.

The chain couples TRBV4-2 to TRBJ2-3; D may be TRBD2 (5 bases). The CDR3 loop spans 15 amino acids. Germline V gives CDR1 LGHNA, CDR2 YNFKEQ. Trimming took off 7 bases at V and 0 bases at J, with 14 bases between the two ends. The CDR3 region has the DNA TGTGCCAGCAACCGTGGCGGGCCTAGCACAGATACGCAGTATTTT. This gives the protein CASNRGGPSTDTQYF.

The genes are TRBV11-2 and TRBJ1-2; 7 nucleotides agree with TRBD1. Germline CDR1 SGHAT, CDR2 FQNNGV. Germline trimming cut 5 bases from V and 2 bases from J; bases unmatched to any gene: 11. This CDR3 has 16 residues. CDR3 amino acids: CASSTTSGGRNYGYTF. CDR3 DNA sequence: TGTGCCAGCAGCACAACCTCAGGGGGTAGAAACTATGGCTACACCTTC.

The chain couples TRBV28 to TRBJ1-6; D remains ambiguous. This CDR3 comprises 15 residues. V lost 5 bases to trimming and J lost 6 bases, with 14 bases between them. From germline, CDR1 is MDHEN and CDR2 SYDVKM. The CDR3 sequence: CASSPAGLRNSPLHF. CDR3 bases: TGTGCCAGCAGTCCCGCCGGGCTCCGTAATTCACCCCTCCACTTT.

This rearrangement joins TRBV28 to TRBJ2-7; possibly TRBD1 or TRBD2 for D (5 bases each). V gave up 3 bases and J gave up 2 bases, with 11 bases separating them. The CDR3 runs 14 residues. CDR1 is MDHEN, CDR2 SYDVKM, per germline. CDR3: CASSFQWGPYEQYF. The CDR3 DNA reads TGTGCCAGCAGTTTTCAGTGGGGACCCTACGAGCAGTACTTC.

This chain links TRBV19 with TRBJ1-1; D is unclear. This CDR3 spans 13 amino acids. Deletions cut 3 bases from V and 7 bases from J, with 12 bases between. Germline V lookup: CDR1 LNHDA, CDR2 SQIVND (reference sequence). The CDR3 sequence: CASSMGVVLEAFF. For the CDR3, the DNA is TGTGCCAGTAGTATGGGCGTGGTACTTGAAGCTTTCTTT.